These 32 T cell receptor beta chains share one sample of origin, sequenced in a study of PD-1 blockade in mismatch repair-deficient tumors. The method was immunoSEQ multiplex PCR; TCRdb's version includes in-frame clones alone and lacks a portion of them. The sample has around 51,000 clones; 81% are singletons. Sequenced material: peripheral blood, taken around 19 weeks after starting pembrolizumab. The receptors shown here come from an adult with mismatch repair-deficient cancer.

The chain employs TRBV5-6 and TRBJ1-3; D ambiguous. The germline gives CDR1 SGHDT, CDR2 YYEEEE. The V and J ends lost 1 base and 3 bases respectively, with 8 bases between them. The CDR3 runs 14 residues. The CDR3 loop is CASSLYWGGNTIYF. The CDR3 bases are TGTGCCAGCAGCTTGTATTGGGGTGGAAACACCATATATTTT.

In its sample, this clone was seen once. The V gene is TRBV5-6, the J gene TRBJ1-1; 7 bases align to TRBD1. The germline V gene encodes CDR1 SGHDT and CDR2 YYEEEE. CDR3 length: 14 residues. Unmatched junction bases numbered 3, after V lost 3 bases and J lost 1 base. CDR3 sequence reads: CASSSGQKNTEAFF. For the CDR3, the DNA is TGTGCCAGCAGCTCGGGACAGAAGAACACTGAAGCTTTCTTT.

In its sample, this clone was seen once. The chain recombines TRBV19 with TRBJ1-4, with D perhaps matching TRBD1 (6 bases). CDR3 length: 16 residues. Germline CDR1 is LNHDA and CDR2 is SQIVND (reference sequence). V was clipped by 3 bases and J by 7 bases, with 18 bases between them. The CDR3 nucleotides read TGTGCCAGTAGTATGATACAGGGAGAACTTGGTGAAAAACTGTTTTTT. Encoded protein: CASSMIQGELGEKLFF.

This clone has a single count. V and J are TRBV7-3 and TRBJ2-7; a possible D gene is TRBD1 (5 bases). Germline V gives CDR1 SGHTA, CDR2 FQGTGA. The CDR3 covers 14 residues. V lost 5 bases and J lost 5, with 16 bases in between. CDR3 in DNA: TGTGCCAGCAGCCCAAGGGGCTCGGGTGACGAGCAGTACTTC. It yields the protein CASSPRGSGDEQYF.

This rearrangement joins TRBV7-9 to TRBJ2-5, with 8 positions matching TRBD1. V trimming: 2 bases; J trimming: 5 bases; junction bases outside the gene matches: 7. CDR3 length equals 15 residues. The germline V gene encodes CDR1 SEHNR and CDR2 FQNEAQ (reference sequence). CDR3 coding DNA: TGTGCCAGCAGCTTAAAGACAGGGGTAGGGGAGACCCAGTACTTC. It encodes CASSLKTGVGETQYF. The full variable domain, rest sourced from reference TRBV7-9 and TRBJ2-5, is DTGVSQNPRHKITKRGQNVTFRCDPISEHNRLYWYRQTLGQGPEFLTYFQNEAQLEKSRLLSDRFSAERPKGSFSTLEIQRTEQGDSAMYLCASSLKTGVGETQYFGPGTRLLVL.

The rearrangement links TRBV5-8 to TRBJ2-7; D may be TRBD1 or TRBD2 (6 bases each). Germline CDR1 reads SGHTS; CDR2 reads YDEGEE. CDR3 length: 14 residues. V was cut by 6 bases and J by 0 bases, with 13 bases left in between. CDR3 bases: TGTGCCAGCAAGAGAGGGGGACTCTCCTACGAGCAGTACTTC. Amino acid sequence: CASKRGGLSYEQYF.

The V call is TRBV15, the J call TRBJ2-5, with 8 nucleotides matching TRBD2. In germline, CDR1 is LNHNV, CDR2 YYDKDF (reference sequence). V lost 3 bases, J lost 1 base, and 7 bases stayed unmatched. The CDR3 extends over 16 amino acids. The CDR3 nucleotides are TGTGCCACCAGCAGTTATGTAGCGGGGACCCAAGAGACCCAGTACTTC. Protein product: CATSSYVAGTQETQYF.

The chain employs TRBV19 and TRBJ2-3, with TRBD2 matching over 11 bases. The CDR3 extends over 15 amino acids. The V gene's germline CDR1 is LNHDA and CDR2 SQIVND (reference sequence). Trimming removed 5 bases from V and 3 bases from J; junction bases left unmatched: 4. In nucleotides, the CDR3 is TGTGCCAGTAGTTTCCGGACTAGCGGGACAGATACGCAGTATTTT. This encodes CASSFRTSGTDTQYF.

V usage is TRBV12-5 and J usage is TRBJ1-1, with 7 bases matching TRBD1. V trimming: 5 bases; J trimming: 5 bases; junction bases outside the gene matches: 11. The CDR3 is made up of 15 amino acids. Germline V lookup: CDR1 LGHNT, CDR2 FRNRAP. Here the CDR3 reads CASGPQGGAFTEAFF. The CDR3, as DNA: TGTGCTAGTGGTCCCCAGGGGGGGGCCTTTACTGAAGCTTTCTTT.

The chain employs TRBV11-2 and TRBJ2-1; 7 nucleotides align to TRBD2. Per the germline V gene, CDR1 is SGHAT and CDR2 is FQNNGV. CDR3 length: 15 amino acids. V dropped 1 base and J dropped 2; count of bases not matched to a gene: 2. The CDR3 region is CASSLVTSPYNEQFF. The CDR3 region has the DNA TGTGCCAGCAGCTTAGTGACTAGCCCCTACAATGAGCAGTTCTTC.

The chain employs TRBV11-2 and TRBJ1-1; D possibly corresponds to TRBD1 (6 bases). V was cut by 4 bases and J by 5 bases, with 8 bases left in between. The germline V gene encodes CDR1 SGHAT and CDR2 FQNNGV. The CDR3 covers 12 residues. The CDR3 bases are TGTGCCAGCAGCTCGAGGGGGACTGAAGCTTTCTTT. Its protein product is CASSSRGTEAFF.

This sequence joins TRBV29-1 and TRBJ2-3; possible D gene TRBD1, 6 bases. The CDR3 loop spans 13 amino acids. The germline V and J ends were trimmed by 5 bases and 4 bases, with 13 bases remaining between them. The germline CDR1 and CDR2 sequences are SQVTM and ANQGSEA. The CDR3, as DNA: TGCAGCGTTCAGAGCAGGGGAGCAGATACGCAGTATTTT. This translates into CSVQSRGADTQYF.

J is TRBJ2-6 and V is TRBV7-9; D tentatively reads TRBD1 or TRBD2 (6 bases each). The CDR3 is made up of 17 amino acids. Germline V gene data show CDR1 as SEHNR and CDR2 as FQNEAQ (reference sequence). V was pared by 6 bases and J by 1 base, with 16 bases between. This chain's CDR3 is CASRLGSGASGANVLTF. The DNA of the CDR3 is TGTGCCAGCAGGCTAGGGTCGGGGGCTTCTGGGGCCAACGTCCTGACTTTC.

This chain connects TRBV5-1 to TRBJ2-3, with a tentative D call TRBD1 (5 bases). Trimming shortened V by 7 bases and J by 0 bases, and 15 bases separated the two germline ends. From germline, CDR1 is SGHRS and CDR2 YFSETQ. The CDR3 runs to 15 residues. The CDR3 region has the DNA TGCGCCAGCGTCCGGTGGGGCTCTAGCACAGATACGCAGTATTTT. Amino acids: CASVRWGSSTDTQYF.

The V and J genes are TRBV12-5 and TRBJ2-4, with 7 bases aligning to TRBD2. The CDR3 spans 17 residues. The trim removed 0 bases at V and 0 bases at J, leaving 5 bases unmatched. Germline-derived CDR1 and CDR2 are LGHNT and FRNRAP. This CDR3 is CASGLVASGLAKNIQYF. The CDR3 DNA sequence: TGTGCTAGTGGTTTGGTGGCTAGCGGATTAGCCAAAAACATTCAGTACTTC.

J is TRBJ2-7 and V is TRBV6-5; TRBD1 matches at 8 bases. The germline V gene has CDR1 MNHEY and CDR2 SVGAGI. With 7 bases clipped from V and 3 bases from J, the junction kept 8 bases outside the gene matches. This CDR3 comprises 14 residues. CDR3 in DNA: TGTGCCAGCAAAACTGACAGGGGAGACTACGAGCAGTACTTC. Translating it yields CASKTDRGDYEQYF.

The V gene is TRBV7-2, the J gene TRBJ1-3, with 9 bases that match TRBD1. After removal of 5 bases from V and 1 base from J, the junction contained 9 bases not matched to a gene. Germline CDR1 and CDR2: SGHTA and FQGNSA. There are 17 residues in the CDR3. CDR3 in amino acids: CASSLSTGGSSGNTIYF. CDR3 in DNA: TGTGCCAGCAGCCTCTCCACAGGGGGCTCGTCTGGAAACACCATATATTTT.

The chain recombines TRBV7-8 with TRBJ2-5; 9 nucleotides line up with TRBD2. Germline trimming cut 0 bases from V and 2 bases from J; bases unmatched to any gene: 7. The CDR3 sequence is 17 residues long. CDR1 and CDR2 (germline): SGHVS, FQNEAQ. CDR3 loop: CASSLALRLADQETQYF. The CDR3 DNA sequence: TGTGCCAGCAGCTTAGCGTTAAGACTAGCGGATCAAGAGACCCAGTACTTC.

The rearrangement joins TRBV28 to TRBJ1-2; D is undetermined. In germline, CDR1 is MDHEN, CDR2 SYDVKM. The germline V and J ends were trimmed by 2 bases and 5 bases, with 21 bases remaining between them. The CDR3 covers 17 residues. The CDR3 DNA reads TGTGCCAGCAGTTTACCCACGGGCCTCCGGGCTAGGTATGGCTACACCTTC. Translating gives CASSLPTGLRARYGYTF.

V and J are TRBV12-5 and TRBJ1-5; 7 bases match TRBD1. Losses at the gene ends were 6 bases for V and 7 bases for J; bases not matched to a gene: 12. Germline V gene data show CDR1 as LGHNT and CDR2 as FRNRAP. The CDR3 runs to 15 residues. CDR3 residues: CASGSNRGLKQPQHF. The CDR3 nucleotides are TGTGCTAGTGGCTCTAACAGGGGTCTGAAACAGCCCCAGCATTTT.

This clone was seen only a few times. The rearrangement joins TRBV7-9 to TRBJ2-2, with D unresolved. Per the germline V gene, CDR1 is SEHNR and CDR2 is FQNEAQ (reference sequence). The CDR3 consists of 15 residues. V was trimmed by 6 bases and J by 0 bases, leaving 11 bases between them. The DNA of the CDR3 is TGTGCCAGCAGGGGCGGTGTCGCGAACACCGGGGAGCTGTTTTTT. Its protein product is CASRGGVANTGELFF.

This clone has at least ten counts. The gene calls are TRBV5-6 and TRBJ2-4; D gene uncertain. This CDR3 has 13 residues. V lost 6 bases and J 10 bases, leaving 17 bases between the germline ends. The germline gives CDR1 SGHDT, CDR2 YYEEEE. CDR3 sequence: CASTRGDGQIQYF. Written as DNA, the CDR3 is TGTGCCAGCACCCGAGGAGATGGGCAAATTCAGTACTTC.

V usage is TRBV7-2 and J usage is TRBJ2-7, with D maybe TRBD1 (6 bases). The CDR3 is 17 residues long. Trimming left V 1 base short and J 6 bases short, with 22 bases between. From germline, CDR1 is SGHTA and CDR2 FQGNSA. CDR3 DNA sequence: TGTGCCAGCAGCTTAGGTCGACAGGCCACAGGTCTACGCGAGCAGTACTTC. It codes for CASSLGRQATGLREQYF.

This sequence joins TRBV28 and TRBJ2-5; weak D call: TRBD1 (5 bases). The J call is uncertain, as TRBJ2-7 better fits the DNA end. Germline V gene lookup returns CDR1 MDHEN and CDR2 SYDVKM. There are 12 residues in the CDR3. The CDR3 DNA follows: TGTGCCAGCGCAGGGAATTCCTACGAGCAGTACTTC. Translating gives CASAGNSYEQYF.

The genes are TRBV4-2 and TRBJ2-7; D is unclear. This CDR3 has 13 amino acids. Between the trimmed V and J ends, which lost 8 bases and 1 base, there was a span of 12 bases. Germline values: CDR1 LGHNA, CDR2 YNFKEQ. The CDR3 nucleotides read TGTGCCAGCGAAAGCAGGAATTCCTACGAGCAGTACTTC. This sequence encodes CASESRNSYEQYF.

The chain is built from TRBV7-2 and TRBJ2-1; D perhaps matches TRBD2 (6 bases). Trimming cost V 0 bases and J 2 bases, with 11 bases left between them. Germline V CDR1 and CDR2: SGHTA, FQGNSA. There are 16 residues in the CDR3. CDR3: CASSLALSGTYNEQFF. CDR3 bases: TGTGCCAGCAGCTTAGCCCTTAGCGGCACCTACAATGAGCAGTTCTTC.

The chain combines TRBV6-1 with TRBJ2-7; possibly TRBD2 for D (5 bases). The CDR3 runs to 13 residues. Germline V gives CDR1 MNHNS, CDR2 SASEGT. V gave up 8 bases and J gave up 3 bases, with 14 bases separating them. The CDR3 sequence is CASALEADYEQYF. The DNA for the CDR3 is TGTGCCAGCGCACTGGAAGCGGACTACGAGCAGTACTTC.

This clone was found once. In DNA form, the CDR3 reads TGTGCCAGCAGGGCAGGGGTGAAATATGGCTACACCTTC. It specifies CASRAGVKYGYTF. The chain employs TRBV2 and TRBJ1-2, with a weak D call TRBD1 (6 bases). Germline CDR1 is SNHLY and CDR2 is FYNNEI. The CDR3 has 13 residues. Deletions cut 6 bases from V and 5 bases from J, with 13 bases between.

The V call is TRBV7-3, the J call TRBJ2-7, with TRBD2 matching over 10 bases. Trimming took 3 bases from V and 0 from J; bases not matched to a gene: 5. Germline V gives CDR1 SGHTA, CDR2 FQGTGA. The CDR3 loop spans 16 amino acids. The CDR3 is CASSFLAGDHSYEQYF. The CDR3 DNA sequence: TGTGCCAGCAGCTTCCTAGCGGGAGACCACTCCTACGAGCAGTACTTC.

The chain has TRBV6-1 and TRBJ2-1, with D perhaps TRBD1 or TRBD2 (5 bases each). Trimming pared 4 bases from V and 2 bases from J, leaving 15 bases between. This CDR3 comprises 16 residues. Germline V gives CDR1 MNHNS, CDR2 SASEGT. The CDR3 here is CASSAAGTTTYNEQFF. In nucleotides, the CDR3 is TGTGCCAGCAGTGCCGCCGGGACCACCACCTACAATGAGCAGTTCTTC.

V usage is TRBV30 and J usage is TRBJ2-6; D gene unclear. CDR1 GTSNPN and CDR2 SVGIG come from the germline V gene (reference sequence). The V end lost 3 bases, the J end lost 2 bases, and 5 bases lay between the germline ends. The CDR3 loop spans 13 amino acids. This CDR3 reads CAWRNAGANVLTF. For the CDR3, the DNA is TGTGCCTGGAGAAACGCTGGGGCCAACGTCCTGACTTTC.

This chain uses TRBV10-3 with TRBJ2-5, with 10 bases that match TRBD2. The CDR3 has 15 residues. With 6 bases clipped from V and 4 bases from J, the junction kept 8 bases outside the gene matches. CDR1 ENHRY and CDR2 SYGVKD come from the germline V gene. The CDR3: CAIRRGLAGAETQYF. CDR3 nucleotide sequence: TGTGCCATCAGGCGCGGGCTAGCGGGGGCAGAGACCCAGTACTTC.